This TCR beta chain came from a study of blood T cell repertoires in COVID-19. Assay: immunoSEQ multiplex PCR; the TCRdb copy retains only in-frame clones and omits some. Here the sample spans just over 300,000 clones, around 90% being singletons. Participants were placed into cohorts based on the clinical history they reported. From germline, CDR1 is MNHNS and CDR2 SASEGT. Trimming cost V 3 bases and J 3 bases; bases outside gene matches: 2. The CDR3 contains 14 residues. This clonotype originated in a woman aged 18-30 years with acute COVID-19. Sequenced: PBMCs or T cells enriched from blood (not recorded which). The chain uses TRBV6-1 and TRBJ2-1; TRBD2 matches 7 bases. CDR3 loop: CASSDGGSYNEQFF. As DNA, the CDR3 is TGTGCCAGCAGTGATGGCGGGAGCTACAATGAGCAGTTCTTC.